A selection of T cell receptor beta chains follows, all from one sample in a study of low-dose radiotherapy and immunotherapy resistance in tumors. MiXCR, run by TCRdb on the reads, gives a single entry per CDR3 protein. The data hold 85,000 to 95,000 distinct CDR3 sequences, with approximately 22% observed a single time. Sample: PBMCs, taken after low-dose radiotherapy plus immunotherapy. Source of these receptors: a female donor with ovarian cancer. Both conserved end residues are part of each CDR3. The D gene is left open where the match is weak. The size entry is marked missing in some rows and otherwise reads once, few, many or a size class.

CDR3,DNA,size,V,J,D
CASSLGWRREQYF,TGTGCCAGCAGCTTAGGGTGGCGGCGCGAGCAGTACTTC,many,TRBV7-2,TRBJ2-7,.
CASTIIGANVLTF,TGTGCCAGCACGATTATCGGGGCCAACGTCCTGACTTTC,many,TRBV19,TRBJ2-6,.
CASSQDATGTSGARSYNEQFF,TGTGCCAGCAGCCAAGATGCGACGGGGACTAGCGGGGCTCGCTCCTACAATGAGCAGTTCTTC,many,TRBV4-2,TRBJ2-1,TRBD2
CASTLLVTGPSGANVLTF,TGTGCCAGCACCCTTTTGGTCACAGGGCCTTCTGGGGCCAACGTCCTGACTTTC,.,TRBV6-2/TRBV6-3,TRBJ2-6,.
CSVEDGRDEDTQYF,TGCAGCGTTGAAGATGGACGGGACGAGGATACGCAGTATTTT,many,TRBV29-1,TRBJ2-3,.
CAGSQARADSGNTIYF,TGCGCAGGCAGCCAAGCTCGGGCCGACTCTGGAAACACCATATATTTT,.,TRBV4-3,TRBJ1-3,.
CASSLGQEIDGYTF,TGCGCCAGCAGCTTGGGACAGGAGATTGATGGCTACACCTTC,many,TRBV5-1,TRBJ1-2,.
CASGPGSNTEAFF,TGTGCCAGCGGGCCAGGGTCGAACACTGAAGCTTTCTTT,many,TRBV2,TRBJ1-1,.
CASSYSSSANTQYF,TGTGCCAGCAGTTACTCGTCCTCAGCAAATACGCAGTATTTT,many,TRBV6-2/TRBV6-3,TRBJ2-3,.
CSASPDPWEGGYTF,TGCAGTGCTAGCCCGGACCCCTGGGAGGGTGGCTACACCTTC,.,TRBV20-1,TRBJ1-2,.
CASSYSGAGQETQYF,TGTGCCAGCAGTTACTCTGGGGCGGGGCAAGAGACCCAGTACTTC,many,TRBV6-2/TRBV6-3,TRBJ2-5,.
CASSISYGGGYTDTQYF,TGTGCCAGCAGCATCTCCTACGGGGGGGGATACACAGATACGCAGTATTTT,many,TRBV6-2/TRBV6-3,TRBJ2-3,TRBD2
CASSLLRAAEQYF,TGCGCCAGCAGCTTGTTAAGGGCAGCCGAGCAGTACTTC,many,TRBV5-1,TRBJ2-7,.
CSATDGKETQYF,TGCAGTGCTACCGACGGTAAAGAGACCCAGTACTTC,once,TRBV20-1,TRBJ2-5,.
CASSQDRYPVRTGLFF,TGTGCCAGCAGCCAAGATCGATATCCCGTGAGGACAGGCCTGTTCTTC,many,TRBV14,TRBJ2-1,TRBD1
CASSSQGNTEAFF,TGTGCCAGCAGTTCTCAGGGCAACACTGAAGCTTTCTTT,many,TRBV6-5,TRBJ1-1,.
CASSLEAGGQDTQYF,TGTGCCAGCAGCTTAGAGGCGGGAGGGCAAGATACGCAGTATTTT,many,TRBV11-2,TRBJ2-3,TRBD2
CASSLGLVEYGYTF,TGTGCCAGCAGTTTAGGGTTAGTAGAGTATGGCTACACCTTC,many,TRBV28,TRBJ1-2,.
CASSVEMNTEAFF,TGTGCCAGCAGCGTAGAGATGAACACTGAAGCTTTCTTT,many,TRBV9,TRBJ1-1,.
CASSQDSGLYEQYF,TGCGCCAGCAGCCAAGATTCGGGGCTTTACGAGCAGTACTTC,.,TRBV4-3,TRBJ2-7,.
CASRGTSGVSGELFF,TGTGCCAGCAGGGGGACTAGCGGGGTTAGCGGGGAGCTGTTTTTT,many,TRBV2,TRBJ2-2,TRBD2
CASSPLAGGARNEQFF,TGTGCCAGCAGTCCCCTAGCGGGAGGAGCTCGAAATGAGCAGTTCTTC,many,TRBV27,TRBJ2-1,TRBD2
CASRGERNSPLHF,TGTGCCAGCAGAGGGGAGAGGAATTCACCCCTCCACTTT,many,TRBV25-1,TRBJ1-6,.
CASSYTRDSYGYTF,TGTGCCAGCAGTTACACCCGGGACAGCTATGGCTACACCTTC,.,TRBV6-5,TRBJ1-2,TRBD1
CSARDDELAGVLYEQYF,TGCAGTGCTAGAGATGATGAGCTAGCGGGGGTTCTCTACGAGCAGTACTTC,.,TRBV20-1,TRBJ2-7,TRBD2
CSAIDPLRSSYNEQFF,TGCAGTGCCATAGACCCGCTGCGGAGCTCCTACAATGAGCAGTTCTTC,many,TRBV20-1,TRBJ2-1,.
CSARVSLFFMWEQYF,TGCAGTGCTAGAGTGTCTCTTTTCTTCATGTGGGAGCAGTACTTC,.,TRBV20-1,TRBJ2-7,.
CAISESGLTNNEQFF,TGTGCCATCAGTGAGTCGGGTCTAACCAACAATGAGCAGTTCTTC,many,TRBV10-3,TRBJ2-1,.
CASSVEGDSSSYEQYF,TGTGCCAGCAGCGTAGAGGGGGACTCCAGCTCCTACGAGCAGTACTTC,.,TRBV9,TRBJ2-7,.
CASSQAFF,TGTGCCAGCAGTCAAGCTTTCTTT,many,TRBV12-3/TRBV12-4,TRBJ1-1,.
CSVDAGAGEQYF,TGCAGCGTTGACGCGGGTGCGGGCGAGCAGTACTTC,many,TRBV29-1,TRBJ2-7,.
CASSLEGRNSGELFF,TGTGCCAGCAGCTTGGAGGGGCGGAATTCCGGGGAGCTGTTTTTT,many,TRBV5-5,TRBJ2-2,.
CASSLAGSDTQYF,TGCGCCAGCAGCTTGGCGGGCTCAGATACGCAGTATTTT,many,TRBV5-1,TRBJ2-3,.
CSARDSREVGETQYF,TGCAGTGCTAGAGATAGCAGGGAAGTCGGCGAGACCCAGTACTTC,many,TRBV20-1,TRBJ2-5,.
CASSESGRENEQFF,TGTGCCAGCAGCGAAAGCGGGAGGGAAAATGAGCAGTTCTTC,many,TRBV9,TRBJ2-1,TRBD2
CASSTRDRSTDTQYF,TGCGCCAGCAGCACCCGGGACAGGAGCACAGATACGCAGTATTTT,many,TRBV5-1,TRBJ2-3,TRBD1
CASSLGSGGQVYEQYF,TGTGCCAGCAGTTTAGGGTCAGGGGGCCAAGTCTACGAGCAGTACTTC,many,TRBV12-3/TRBV12-4,TRBJ2-7,TRBD1
CASRLGQYNQPQHF,TGTGCCAGCAGACTAGGACAGTACAATCAGCCCCAGCATTTT,many,TRBV12-3/TRBV12-4,TRBJ1-5,.
CASSIGGFTETQYF,TGTGCCAGCAGTATAGGAGGGTTCACAGAGACCCAGTACTTC,many,TRBV6-6,TRBJ2-5,.
CASRQKTGFAPFQLMKNCFF,.,.,TRBV7-9,TRBJ1-4,.